The present TCR beta chain was sequenced within a study of blood T cells in healthy people across ages. As for the study in general: Using template switching, researchers captured about one barcoded beta molecule for each two T cells. General study findings and limits: Unknown donor CMV status possibly confounded expanded clonotype changes.

Concerning this clonotype itself: What it binds is not known.

The trim removed 0 bases at V and 9 bases at J, leaving 8 bases unmatched. This CDR3 is 15 amino acids long. Germline V gene sequence: CDR1 MNHNS, CDR2 SASEGT. Isolation yielded PBMCs, at least 6.5 million per sample, in every case. Through a sample-barcoded 5' primer and a J-beta primer mix, a second PCR was run for roughly 7 to 11 cycles. TCRdb ran MiXCR on the 5' RACE reads and lists one entry per CDR3 protein. This table holds fewer than 2,000,000 distinct CDR3 sequences, about two fifths found once. The sequence was collected from a human donor in good health. The specimen was blood. This chain connects TRBV6-1 to TRBJ2-1; 7 bases fit TRBD2. The CDR3 nucleotides read TGTGCCAGCAGTGAAGCTAGGGAGGGATTCGGTGAGCAGTTCTTC. This gives the protein CASSEAREGFGEQFF.